This T cell receptor (beta chain) appears in the sequencing data of a study of OX40 agonist ivuxolimab in advanced cancers. Some background on the complete study: Ivuxolimab was a fully human IgG2 agonistic monoclonal antibody targeting the costimulatory receptor OX40 (CD134). Patients were allowed to have had prior anti-PD-1, anti-PD-L1 or anti-CTLA-4 therapy, and around two fifths of the dose-escalation patients had been treated with checkpoint inhibitors. In the dose-escalation cohort, approximately 82% of patients were male, and the mean age was roughly 56 years with a range of roughly 20 to 85. Peripheral TCRbeta sequencing aimed to test whether ivuxolimab altered TCR sequence diversity and caused clonal T-cell expansion. The paper covers the monotherapy dose-escalation part of the phase I ivuxolimab trial, which included N ≈ 54 patients. Three dose-escalation patients achieved partial responses, one with hepatocellular carcinoma and two with cutaneous melanoma. Among the approximately 50 dose-escalation patients, around 19 had hepatocellular carcinoma, about 15 melanoma, 9 renal cell carcinoma and 9 head and neck cancer. Intravenous ivuxolimab was administered to patients every 2 weeks at six dose levels: 0.01, 0.1, 0.3, 1.5, 3 and 10 mg/kg.

From the cysteine through the phenylalanine, the CDR3 covers 10 amino acids. Just the 30-base CDR3 DNA is kept, in frame starting at base 1. Trimming removed 6 bases from V and 6 bases from J, leaving 9 bases between the germline ends. Taken from the germline V gene (reference sequence), the CDR1 and CDR2 loops are DFQATT and SNEGSKA. For this clone: Its antigen remains unidentified. Base-call qualities are not available, and no considerably larger clone is one nucleotide away.

Genomic DNA was isolated from the sorted cells so that the TCRbeta CDR3 region could be sequenced. The immunoSEQ Assay was used for sequencing of TCRbeta CDR3 regions. In TCRdb, the immuneACCESS table is reduced to in-frame sequences with V and J assigned. These tables do not hold every clone; where another copy was compared, an unresolved V gene accounts for under half, and the others remain unexplained. This sample gives about 59,000 clones in total; approximately 86% of them show up just once. About 0.71% of the sample rests with the top ten. Study-wide findings and limitations: Low levels of normalized T-cell clonal expansion were also seen in some nonresponding patients. In the 0.1-3.0 mg/kg groups, partial responders were among the patients with the lowest normalized peripheral clonal expansion, particularly in CD8+ T cells. The antigen specificity of the peripheral T cells that underwent clonal expansion was not determined. On average, CD8+ T cells showed more expanded clones than CD4+ T cells after ivuxolimab. At doses of 0.1 to 3.0 mg/kg, clonal expansion of both CD4+ and CD8+ T cells in blood was seen between baseline and week 6.

Patients with autoimmune disease history or receiving systemic immunosuppression were excluded from the trial. In every dose cohort, peripheral blood was drawn for TCR sequencing at baseline, cycle 4 day 1, and cycle 7 day 1. The samples were drawn from a first-in-human, open-label, multicenter phase I dose-escalation trial of ivuxolimab. Adults with locally advanced or metastatic melanoma, renal cell, hepatocellular, or head and neck squamous cell carcinoma were enrolled in the trial. Before TCR sequencing, CD4+ and CD8+ T cells were separately sorted from peripheral blood. The chain uses TRBV20-1 and TRBJ2-7, with TRBD2 tentatively as D gene (5 bases match). The sequence came from an adult with an advanced solid tumor such as melanoma, head and neck, liver or kidney cancer. This specimen was CD4+ or CD8+ T cells sorted from blood, taken in a trial of the OX40 agonist ivuxolimab. The DNA sequence is as follows: TGCAGTGCCGAAGAGGGCGAGCAGTACTTC. Its translation reads: CSAEEGEQYF.